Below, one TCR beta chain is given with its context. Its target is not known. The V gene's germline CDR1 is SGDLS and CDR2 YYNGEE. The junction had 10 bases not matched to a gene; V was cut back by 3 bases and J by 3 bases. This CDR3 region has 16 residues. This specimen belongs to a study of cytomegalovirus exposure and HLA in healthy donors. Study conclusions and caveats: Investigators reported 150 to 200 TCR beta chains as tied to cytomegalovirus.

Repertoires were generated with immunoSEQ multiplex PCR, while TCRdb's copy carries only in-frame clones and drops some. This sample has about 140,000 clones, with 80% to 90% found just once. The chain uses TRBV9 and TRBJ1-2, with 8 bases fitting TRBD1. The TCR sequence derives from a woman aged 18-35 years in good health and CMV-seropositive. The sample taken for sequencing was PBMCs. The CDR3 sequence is CASSGQPDRAHYGYTF. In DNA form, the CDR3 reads TGTGCCAGCAGCGGACAACCGGACAGGGCTCACTATGGCTACACCTTC. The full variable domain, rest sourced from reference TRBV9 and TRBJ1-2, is DSGVTQTPKHLITATGQRVTLRCSPRSGDLSVYWYQQSLDQGLQFLIQYYNGEERAKGNILERFSAQQFPDLHSELNLSSLELGDSALYFCASSGQPDRAHYGYTFGSGTRLTVV.